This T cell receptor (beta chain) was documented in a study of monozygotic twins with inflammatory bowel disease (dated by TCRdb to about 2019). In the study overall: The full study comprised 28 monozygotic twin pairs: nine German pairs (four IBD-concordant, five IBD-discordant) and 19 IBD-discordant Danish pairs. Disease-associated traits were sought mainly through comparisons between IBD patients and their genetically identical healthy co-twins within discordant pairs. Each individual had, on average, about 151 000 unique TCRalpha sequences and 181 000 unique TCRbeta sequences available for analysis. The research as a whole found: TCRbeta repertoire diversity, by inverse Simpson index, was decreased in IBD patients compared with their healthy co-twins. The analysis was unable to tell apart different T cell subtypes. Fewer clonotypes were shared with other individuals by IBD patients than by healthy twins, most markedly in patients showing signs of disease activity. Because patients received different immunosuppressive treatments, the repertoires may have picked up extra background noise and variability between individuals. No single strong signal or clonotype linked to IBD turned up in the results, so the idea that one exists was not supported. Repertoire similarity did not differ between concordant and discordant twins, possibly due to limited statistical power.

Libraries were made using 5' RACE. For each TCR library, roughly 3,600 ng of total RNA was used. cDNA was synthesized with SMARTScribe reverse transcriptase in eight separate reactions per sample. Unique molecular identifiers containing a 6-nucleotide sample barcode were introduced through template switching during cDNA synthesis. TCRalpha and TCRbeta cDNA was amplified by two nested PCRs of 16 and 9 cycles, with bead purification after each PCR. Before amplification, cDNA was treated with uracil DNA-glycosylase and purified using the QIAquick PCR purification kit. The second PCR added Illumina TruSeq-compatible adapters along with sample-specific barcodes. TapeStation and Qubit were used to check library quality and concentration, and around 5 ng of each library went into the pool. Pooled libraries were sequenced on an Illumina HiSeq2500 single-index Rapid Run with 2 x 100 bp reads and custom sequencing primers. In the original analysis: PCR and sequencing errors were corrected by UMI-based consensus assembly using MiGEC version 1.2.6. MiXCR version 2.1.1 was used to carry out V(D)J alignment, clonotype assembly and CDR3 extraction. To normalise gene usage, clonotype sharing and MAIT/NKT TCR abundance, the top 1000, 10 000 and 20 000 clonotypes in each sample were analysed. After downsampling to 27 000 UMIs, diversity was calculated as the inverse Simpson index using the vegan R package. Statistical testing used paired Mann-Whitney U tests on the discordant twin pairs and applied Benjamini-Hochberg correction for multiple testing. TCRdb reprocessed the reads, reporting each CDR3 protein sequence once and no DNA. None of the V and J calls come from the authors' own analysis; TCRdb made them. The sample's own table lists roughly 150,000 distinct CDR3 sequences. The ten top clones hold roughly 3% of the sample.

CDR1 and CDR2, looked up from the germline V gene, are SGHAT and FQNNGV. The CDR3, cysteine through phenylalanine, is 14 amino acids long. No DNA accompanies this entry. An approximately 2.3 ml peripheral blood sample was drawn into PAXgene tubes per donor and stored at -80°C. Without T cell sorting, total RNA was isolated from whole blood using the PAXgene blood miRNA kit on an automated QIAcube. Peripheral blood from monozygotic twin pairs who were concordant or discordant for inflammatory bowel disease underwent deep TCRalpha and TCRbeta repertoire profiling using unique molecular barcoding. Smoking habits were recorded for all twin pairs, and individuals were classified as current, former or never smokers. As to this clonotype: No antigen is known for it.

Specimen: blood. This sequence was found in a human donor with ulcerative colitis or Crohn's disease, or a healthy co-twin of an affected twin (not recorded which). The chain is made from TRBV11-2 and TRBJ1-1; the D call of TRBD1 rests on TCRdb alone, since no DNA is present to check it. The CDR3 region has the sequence CASSLVAGGTEAFF.